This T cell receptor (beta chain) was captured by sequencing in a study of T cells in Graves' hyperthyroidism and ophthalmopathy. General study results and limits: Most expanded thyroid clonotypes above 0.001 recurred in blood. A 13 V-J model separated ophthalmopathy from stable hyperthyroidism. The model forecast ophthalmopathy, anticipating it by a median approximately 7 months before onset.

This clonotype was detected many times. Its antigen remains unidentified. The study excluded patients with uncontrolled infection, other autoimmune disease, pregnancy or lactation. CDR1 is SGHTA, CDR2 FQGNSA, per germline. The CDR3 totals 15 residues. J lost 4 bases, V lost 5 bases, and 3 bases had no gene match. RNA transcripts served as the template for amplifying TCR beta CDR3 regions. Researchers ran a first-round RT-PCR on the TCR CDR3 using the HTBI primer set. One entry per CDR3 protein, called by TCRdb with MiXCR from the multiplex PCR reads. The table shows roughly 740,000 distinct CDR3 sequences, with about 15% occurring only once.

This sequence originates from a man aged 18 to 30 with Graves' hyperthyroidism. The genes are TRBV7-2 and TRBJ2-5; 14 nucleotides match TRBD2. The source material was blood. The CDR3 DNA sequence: TGTGCCAGCAGCACGGGACTAGCGGGAGCAGAGACCCAGTACTTC. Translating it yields CASSTGLAGAETQYF.